This T cell receptor beta chain was found in a study of T cells after posttransplantation cyclophosphamide. Notes on the study in general: Skin or GI-infiltrating T cells shared few TRB sequences with blood. TRB clonality was highly associated with recipient CMV seropositivity and reactivation. Later blood repertoires were often dominated by clones from the donor CD8+ memory compartment.

The related graft donor's blood sample was taken on the day of bone marrow donation. With regard to this clone: What it binds is not known.

Germline CDR1 and CDR2: SNHLY and FYNNEI. The CDR3 is made up of 14 amino acids. Sequenced by immunoSEQ multiplex PCR; TCRdb stores in-frame clones only, minus some. In the table there are around 50,000 clones, around 94% of which are singletons. The gene calls are TRBV2 and TRBJ2-5; 11 nucleotides line up with TRBD2. The J call may be in error: the DNA end matches TRBJ2-7 better. Sequencing was performed on PBMCs. The clonotype originates from a woman aged 45 to 65 in good health and a related stem cell transplant donor. CDR3 loop: CASSGLAGKYEQYF. The CDR3 nucleotides read TGTGCCAGCAGTGGACTAGCGGGAAAGTACGAGCAGTACTTC.